The 21 T cell receptor beta chains presented below share a single source sample, sequenced in a study of T-cell memory formation after mild COVID-19. MiXCR, run by TCRdb on the 5' RACE reads, gives a single entry per CDR3 protein. The sample has over 500,000 distinct CDR3 sequences, about 18% seen once; the top ten hold about 8.1%. Sequencing used PBMCs or a T cell subset sorted from them (not recorded which). The source of these receptors is an adult woman who had mild COVID-19 (a few samples of this study predate the infection). Cell type and time point are not known.

This chain joins TRBV6-1 and TRBJ1-3; maybe TRBD1 (6 bases). This CDR3 is 16 amino acids long. CDR1 is MNHNS and CDR2 is SASEGT in the germline V gene. V was trimmed by 2 bases and J by 3 bases, leaving 14 bases between them. CDR3 sequence (DNA): TGTGCCAGCAGTGAATACGGGGGCGGAGGTGGAAACACCATATATTTT. Translated: CASSEYGGGGGNTIYF.

This clonotype was counted a few times. The chain links TRBV11-3 to TRBJ2-7, with 10 positions matching TRBD2. This CDR3 region has 15 residues. After removal of 4 bases from V and 2 bases from J, the junction contained 5 bases not matched to a gene. Germline CDR1 is SGHNT and CDR2 is YENEEA. DNA of the CDR3: TGTGCCAGCAGCTCCCCGCTAGCGGGAGCCTACGAGCAGTACTTC. It codes for CASSSPLAGAYEQYF. Variable domain in full (rest from reference TRBV11-3 and TRBJ2-7): EAGVVQSPRYKIIEKKQPVAFWCNPISGHNTLYWYLQNLGQGPELLIRYENEEAVDDSQLPKDRFSAERLKGVDSTLKIQPAELGDSAVYLCASSSPLAGAYEQYFGPGTRLTVT.

Here the CDR3 reads CASRGFSNQPQHF. The CDR3 DNA reads TGTGCCAGCAGGGGTTTTAGCAATCAGCCCCAGCATTTT. The chain employs TRBV12-3 or TRBV12-4 and TRBJ1-5; unclear D gene. Between the trimmed V and J ends, which lost 6 bases and 0 bases, there was a span of 6 bases. The CDR3 has 13 residues.

This clonotype has more than one count but fewer than ten. V gene TRBV20-1 combines with J gene TRBJ1-1; D call uncertain. The CDR3 is made up of 11 amino acids. V shed 5 bases and J shed 10 bases, with 14 bases lying between them. Germline CDR1 and CDR2: DFQATT and SNEGSKA (reference sequence). CDR3: CSAPGEAGAFF. In nucleotides, the CDR3 is TGCAGTGCTCCAGGAGAGGCGGGAGCTTTCTTT.

V is TRBV6-2 or TRBV6-3 and J is TRBJ2-2, with D possibly TRBD1 on 6 matching bases. This CDR3 is built from 15 residues. With 10 bases removed from V and 6 bases from J, the gap between germline ends came to 21 bases. CDR1 is MNHEY, CDR2 SVGEGT, per germline. Here the CDR3 reads CATLHRAVGAGELFF. The CDR3 DNA sequence: TGTGCCACTCTGCACAGGGCCGTGGGGGCCGGGGAGCTGTTTTTT.

The V gene is TRBV27, the J gene TRBJ2-1; 10 positions agree with TRBD2. The CDR3 covers 17 residues. With 2 bases clipped from V and 5 bases from J, the junction kept 9 bases outside the gene matches. The germline V gene has CDR1 MNHEY and CDR2 SMNVEV (reference sequence). The CDR3 loop reads CASSLPSLAGQHNEQFF. The CDR3 DNA sequence: TGTGCCAGCAGTTTACCCTCACTAGCGGGACAACACAATGAGCAGTTCTTC.

The V gene is TRBV20-1, the J gene TRBJ1-1; a weak D match, TRBD1 (6 bases). Germline CDR1 is DFQATT and CDR2 is SNEGSKA (reference sequence). Trimming removed 2 bases from V and 1 base from J, with 8 bases in between. The CDR3 has 13 amino acids. The CDR3 DNA is TGCAGTGCTAGAAGGGACACGAACACTGAAGCTTTCTTT. Its translation is CSARRDTNTEAFF.

The genes are TRBV4-3 and TRBJ1-6; tentatively, D is TRBD1 (6 bases). The CDR3 covers 15 residues. The V gene's germline CDR1 is LGHNA and CDR2 YSLEER. Trimming shortened V by 0 bases and J by 9 bases, and 12 bases separated the two germline ends. CDR3 in DNA: TGCGCCAGCAGCCAAGAATGGGGGGCCACTTCACCCCTCCACTTT. Protein: CASSQEWGATSPLHF.

This clonotype was recorded a few times. The chain combines TRBV6-2 or TRBV6-3 with TRBJ2-1, with 15 nucleotides matching TRBD2. This CDR3 is 15 amino acids long. V was pared by 6 bases and J by 8 bases, with 5 bases of the junction left unmatched. Per the germline V gene, CDR1 is MNHEY and CDR2 is SVGEGT. The CDR3 protein is CASRGLAGGRDEQFF. DNA for the CDR3: TGTGCCAGCAGGGGACTAGCGGGAGGTAGGGATGAGCAGTTCTTC.

The chain has TRBV20-1 and TRBJ2-3; TRBD2 aligns across 13 bases. With 4 bases clipped from V and 4 bases from J, the junction kept 2 bases outside the gene matches. The CDR3 sequence is 14 residues long. Looked up from germline, CDR1 is DFQATT and CDR2 is SNEGSKA (reference sequence). CDR3 region: CSAKTSGRPDTQYF. The CDR3 DNA reads TGCAGTGCTAAGACTAGCGGGAGGCCAGATACGCAGTATTTT.

The gene calls are TRBV27 and TRBJ1-6; possibly TRBD1 for D (5 bases). The CDR3 has 16 amino acids. Between the trimmed V and J ends, which lost 4 bases and 5 bases, there was a span of 15 bases. Per germline, CDR1 MNHEY and CDR2 SMNVEV (reference sequence). CDR3 region: CASSSKGTGNNSPLHF. Written as DNA, the CDR3 is TGTGCCAGCAGTTCCAAAGGGACTGGGAATAATTCACCCCTCCACTTT.

J is TRBJ1-2 and V is TRBV11-2, with D unresolved. The CDR3 contains 15 residues. Germline V gene lookup returns CDR1 SGHAT and CDR2 FQNNGV. V gave up 4 bases and J gave up 4 bases, with 16 bases separating them. CDR3 loop: CASSSPREPGYGYTF. The CDR3 region has the DNA TGTGCCAGCAGCTCGCCGAGGGAGCCTGGCTATGGCTACACCTTC.

The V gene is TRBV4-2, the J gene TRBJ1-5, with no clear D. Germline lookup yields CDR1 LGHNA and CDR2 YNFKEQ. This CDR3 is built from 14 residues. Trimming cost V 0 bases and J 1 base, with 4 bases left between them. CDR3: CASSQEKSNQPQHF. The CDR3 DNA is TGTGCCAGCAGCCAAGAGAAGAGCAATCAGCCCCAGCATTTT.

There are a few counts of this clonotype. This sequence joins TRBV7-9 and TRBJ2-1, with a tentative D call TRBD2 (6 bases). The V gene lost 7 bases and the J gene lost 8 bases, with 18 bases spanning the gap. Germline lookup yields CDR1 SEHNR and CDR2 FQNEAQ (reference sequence). The CDR3 is 14 residues long. The CDR3 DNA follows: TGTGCCAGCAAACTGGAGGGCCTAACCCATGAGCAGTTCTTC. Its translation is CASKLEGLTHEQFF.

In this sample, this clonotype turned up a few times. The chain is built from TRBV12-3 or TRBV12-4 and TRBJ1-2; D uncertain. The CDR3 is 15 residues long. Trimming removed 1 base at V and 4 bases at J, with 13 bases between. The CDR3 spells CASSLGWEGSYGYTF. The CDR3 DNA sequence: TGTGCCAGCAGTTTAGGGTGGGAGGGAAGCTATGGCTACACCTTC.

This chain links TRBV6-1 with TRBJ2-7; D remains ambiguous. The germline gives CDR1 MNHNS, CDR2 SASEGT. The CDR3 has 8 amino acids. V lost 7 bases and J 5 bases, leaving 0 bases between the germline ends. CDR3 nucleotides: TGTGCCAGCAACGAGCAGTACTTC. This codes for CASNEQYF.

This clonotype was seen a handful of times. The germline gene is not matched at one end of the junction; a read error may be the cause. The J gene is TRBJ2-7, the V gene TRBV12-3 or TRBV12-4, with 8 bases lining up with TRBD2. The CDR3 extends over 17 amino acids. The CDR3 DNA reads as TGTGCCAGCAGTTTGTTGGTATCGGGAGGGTTCTCCCACGAGCAGTACTTC. It encodes CASSLLVSGGFSHEQYF.

This clonotype came up a few times. The gene calls are TRBV7-9 and TRBJ1-2, with TRBD1 identical over 12 bases. The CDR3 loop spans 17 amino acids. Per the germline V gene, CDR1 is SEHNR and CDR2 is FQNEAQ (reference sequence). V was pared by 5 bases and J by 8 bases, with 15 bases of the junction left unmatched. CDR3 protein: CASSNIPGQGASEGYTF. The CDR3 DNA reads TGTGCCAGCAGCAATATCCCGGGACAGGGGGCGAGCGAAGGCTACACCTTC.

In its sample, this clonotype was seen a few times. The chain has TRBV7-9 and TRBJ2-2; D unclear. The CDR3 covers 15 residues. Germline CDR1 SEHNR, CDR2 FQNEAQ (reference sequence). Trimming removed 8 bases from V and 0 bases from J, with 13 bases in between. The CDR3, as DNA: TGTGCCAGCCCTATCGGGCCCTCGAACACCGGGGAGCTGTTTTTT. Translated: CASPIGPSNTGELFF.

The rearrangement uses TRBV5-1 and TRBJ1-2; 9 positions match TRBD1. Trimming took 3 bases from V and 8 from J; bases not matched to a gene: 14. This CDR3 has 16 amino acids. Germline lookup yields CDR1 SGHRS and CDR2 YFSETQ. The CDR3 sequence is CASSSQGARGSEGYTF. In DNA, the CDR3 is TGCGCCAGCAGCTCACAGGGGGCGCGCGGGTCTGAAGGCTACACCTTC.

This clonotype was observed a handful of times. The chain employs TRBV7-9 and TRBJ2-4; D possibly corresponds to TRBD2 (6 bases). The V and J ends lost 4 bases and 8 bases respectively, with 15 bases between them. The CDR3 length is 14 residues. Germline V gene data show CDR1 as SEHNR and CDR2 as FQNEAQ (reference sequence). CDR3 loop: CASSSPRERDIQYF. For the CDR3, the DNA is TGTGCCAGCAGCTCGCCTCGGGAGCGGGACATTCAGTACTTC.